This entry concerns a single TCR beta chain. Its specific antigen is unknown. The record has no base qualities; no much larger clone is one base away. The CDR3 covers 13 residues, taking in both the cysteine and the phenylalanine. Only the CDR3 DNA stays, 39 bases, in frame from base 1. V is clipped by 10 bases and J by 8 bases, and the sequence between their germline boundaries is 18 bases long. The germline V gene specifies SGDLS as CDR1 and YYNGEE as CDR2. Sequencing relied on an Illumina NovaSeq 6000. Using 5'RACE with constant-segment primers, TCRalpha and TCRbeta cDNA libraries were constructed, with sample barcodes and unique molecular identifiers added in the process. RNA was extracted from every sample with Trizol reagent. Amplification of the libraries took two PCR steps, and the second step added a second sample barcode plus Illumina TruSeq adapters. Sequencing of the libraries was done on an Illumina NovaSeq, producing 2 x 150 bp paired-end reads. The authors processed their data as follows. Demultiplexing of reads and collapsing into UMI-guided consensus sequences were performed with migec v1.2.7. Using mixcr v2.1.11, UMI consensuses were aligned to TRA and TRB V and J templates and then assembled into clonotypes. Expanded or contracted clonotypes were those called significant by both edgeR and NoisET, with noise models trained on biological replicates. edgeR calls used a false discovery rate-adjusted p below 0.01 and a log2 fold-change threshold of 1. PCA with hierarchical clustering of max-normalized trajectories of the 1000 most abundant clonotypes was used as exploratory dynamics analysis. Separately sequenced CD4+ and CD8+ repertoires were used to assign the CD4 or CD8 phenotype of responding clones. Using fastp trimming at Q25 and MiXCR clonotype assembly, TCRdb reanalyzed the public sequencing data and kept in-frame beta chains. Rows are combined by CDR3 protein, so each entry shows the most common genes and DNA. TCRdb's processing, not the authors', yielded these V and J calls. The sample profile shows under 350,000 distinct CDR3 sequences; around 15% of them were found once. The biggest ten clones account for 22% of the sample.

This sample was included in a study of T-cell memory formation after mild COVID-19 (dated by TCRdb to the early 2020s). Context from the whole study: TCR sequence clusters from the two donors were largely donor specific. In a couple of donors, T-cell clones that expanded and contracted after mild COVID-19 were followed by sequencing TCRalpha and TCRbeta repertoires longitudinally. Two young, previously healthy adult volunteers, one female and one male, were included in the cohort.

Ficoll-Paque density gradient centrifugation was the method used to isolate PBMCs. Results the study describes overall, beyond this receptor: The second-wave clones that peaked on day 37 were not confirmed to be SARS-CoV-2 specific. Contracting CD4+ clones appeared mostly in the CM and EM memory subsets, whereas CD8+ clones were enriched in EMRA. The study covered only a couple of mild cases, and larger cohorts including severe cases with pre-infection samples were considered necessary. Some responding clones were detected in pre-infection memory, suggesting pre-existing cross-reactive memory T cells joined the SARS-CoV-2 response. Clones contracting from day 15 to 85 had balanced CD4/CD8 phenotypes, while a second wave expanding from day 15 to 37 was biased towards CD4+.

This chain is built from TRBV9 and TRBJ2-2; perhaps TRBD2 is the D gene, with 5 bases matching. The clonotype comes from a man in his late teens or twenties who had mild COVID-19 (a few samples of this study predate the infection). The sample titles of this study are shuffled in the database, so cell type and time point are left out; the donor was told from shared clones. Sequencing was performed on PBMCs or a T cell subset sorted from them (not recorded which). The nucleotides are TGTGCCGTAGGTCAGACTGGGGAGGGGGAGCTGTTTTTT. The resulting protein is CAVGQTGEGELFF.